This TCR beta chain derives from a study of shared clonotypes between healthy human individuals. Across the study: The composition of the donors was a couple of women and a few men aged 18 to 49. Study-level findings and limits: Sharing of clonotypes among donors was expected to vary with sequencing depth. Relative to clonotypes present in all four donors, those not shared had lower generation probabilities.

Comment on this clone: Its specificity is unknown.

TCRdb keeps only in-frame clones here, not all; method: immunoSEQ multiplex PCR. Of over 750,000 clones detected, approximately 97% appear once; the ten largest clones hold about 0.25%. Germline V gives CDR1 MNHEY, CDR2 SMNVEV (reference sequence). The ends were cut back, 2 bases at V and 3 bases at J, with 8 bases in the middle. The CDR3 loop spans 13 amino acids. CD8 cells regarded as naive lacked CD45RO, were positively chosen for CCR7, and omitted terminally differentiated effector memory CD45RA+ cells. The study drew its donors from healthy HIV-negative adults without recent acute infections or vaccinations.

This chain connects TRBV27 to TRBJ2-7; D not certain. The receptor was isolated from a man younger than 45 in good health. Specimen: naive CD8+ T cells sorted from blood. The CDR3 nucleotides read TGTGCCAGCAGTTTAACGCACCTCTACGAGCAGTACTTC. This translates into CASSLTHLYEQYF.